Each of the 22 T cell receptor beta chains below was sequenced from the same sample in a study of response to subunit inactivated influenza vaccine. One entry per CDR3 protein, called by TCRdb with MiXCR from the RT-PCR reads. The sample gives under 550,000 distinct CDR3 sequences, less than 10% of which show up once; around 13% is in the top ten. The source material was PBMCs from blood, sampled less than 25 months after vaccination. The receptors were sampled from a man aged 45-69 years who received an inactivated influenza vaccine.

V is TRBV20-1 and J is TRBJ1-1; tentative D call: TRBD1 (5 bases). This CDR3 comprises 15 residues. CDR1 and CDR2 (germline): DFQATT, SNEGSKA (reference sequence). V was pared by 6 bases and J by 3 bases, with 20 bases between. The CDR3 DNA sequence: TGCAGTGCCATACCGTTTTCCGGGACGCACACTGAAGCTTTCTTT. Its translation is CSAIPFSGTHTEAFF.

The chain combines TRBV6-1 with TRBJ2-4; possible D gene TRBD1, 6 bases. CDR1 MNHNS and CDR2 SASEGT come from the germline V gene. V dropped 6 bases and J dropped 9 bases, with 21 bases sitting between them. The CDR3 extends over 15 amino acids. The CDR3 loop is CASRQDGTLGAIQYF. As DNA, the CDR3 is TGTGCCAGCAGGCAAGACGGGACATTGGGGGCCATTCAGTACTTC.

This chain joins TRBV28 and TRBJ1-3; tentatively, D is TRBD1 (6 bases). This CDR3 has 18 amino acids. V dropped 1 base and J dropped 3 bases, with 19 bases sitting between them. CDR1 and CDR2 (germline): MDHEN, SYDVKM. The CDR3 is CASSLLGLTAGVGNTIYF. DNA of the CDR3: TGTGCCAGCAGTTTATTAGGGTTGACGGCAGGGGTTGGAAACACCATATATTTT.

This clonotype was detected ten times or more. Written as DNA, the CDR3 is TGCAGTGCTAGAGATGCTCGGGATAGCAATCAGCCCCAGCATTTT. Encoded protein: CSARDARDSNQPQHF. This sequence joins TRBV20-1 and TRBJ1-5, with D unclear. The CDR3 has 15 amino acids. Germline V CDR1 and CDR2: DFQATT, SNEGSKA (reference sequence). Trimming removed 0 bases from V and 0 bases from J, with 9 bases in between.

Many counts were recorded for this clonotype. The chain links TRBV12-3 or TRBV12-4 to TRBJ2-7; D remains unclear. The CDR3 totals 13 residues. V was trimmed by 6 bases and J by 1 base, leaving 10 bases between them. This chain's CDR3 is CASSPPASYEQYF. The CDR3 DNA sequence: TGTGCCAGCAGCCCCCCTGCATCCTACGAGCAGTACTTC.

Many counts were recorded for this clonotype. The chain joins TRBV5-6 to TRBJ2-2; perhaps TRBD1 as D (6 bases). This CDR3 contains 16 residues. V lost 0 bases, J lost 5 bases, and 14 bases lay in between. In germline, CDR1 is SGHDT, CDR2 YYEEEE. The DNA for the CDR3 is TGTGCCAGCAGCTTGGACAGGGACCTTCTAACCGGGGAGCTGTTTTTT. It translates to CASSLDRDLLTGELFF.

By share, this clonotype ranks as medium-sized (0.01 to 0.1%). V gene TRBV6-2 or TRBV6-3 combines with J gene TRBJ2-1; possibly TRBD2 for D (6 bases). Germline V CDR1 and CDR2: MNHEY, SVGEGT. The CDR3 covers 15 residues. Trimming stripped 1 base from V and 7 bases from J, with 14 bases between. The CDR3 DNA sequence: TGTGCCAGCAGTTACTTAGCGGAGGGCGAGAATGAGCAGTTCTTC. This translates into CASSYLAEGENEQFF.

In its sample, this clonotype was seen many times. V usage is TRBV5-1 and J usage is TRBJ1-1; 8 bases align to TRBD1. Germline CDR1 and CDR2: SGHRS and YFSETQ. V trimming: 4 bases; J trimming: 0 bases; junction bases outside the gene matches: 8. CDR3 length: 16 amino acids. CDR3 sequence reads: CASSPGQGAMNTEAFF. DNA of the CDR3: TGCGCCAGCAGCCCCGGACAGGGCGCTATGAACACTGAAGCTTTCTTT.

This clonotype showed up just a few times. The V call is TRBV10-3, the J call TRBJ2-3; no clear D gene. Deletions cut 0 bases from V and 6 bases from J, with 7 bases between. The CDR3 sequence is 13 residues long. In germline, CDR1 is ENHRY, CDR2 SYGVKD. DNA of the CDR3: TGTGCCATCAGTGAGTCGATGTCGGATACGCAGTATTTT. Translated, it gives CAISESMSDTQYF.

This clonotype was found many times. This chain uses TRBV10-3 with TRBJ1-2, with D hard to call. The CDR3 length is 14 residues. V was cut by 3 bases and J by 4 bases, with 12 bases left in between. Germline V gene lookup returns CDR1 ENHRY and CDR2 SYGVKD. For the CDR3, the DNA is TGTGCCATCAGTGACCTAGGACGGCGCTATGGCTACACCTTC. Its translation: CAISDLGRRYGYTF.

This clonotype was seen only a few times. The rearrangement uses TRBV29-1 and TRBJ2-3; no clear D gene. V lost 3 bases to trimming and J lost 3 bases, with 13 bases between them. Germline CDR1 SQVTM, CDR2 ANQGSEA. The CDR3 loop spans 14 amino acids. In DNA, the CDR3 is TGCAGCGTTGAGAGTCAGGTTGAGACAGATACGCAGTATTTT. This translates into CSVESQVETDTQYF.

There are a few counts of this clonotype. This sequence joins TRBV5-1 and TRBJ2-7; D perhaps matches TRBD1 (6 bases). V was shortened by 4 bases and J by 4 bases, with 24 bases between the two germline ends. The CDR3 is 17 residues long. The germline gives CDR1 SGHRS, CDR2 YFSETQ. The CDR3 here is CASSLDRGRQGRYEQYF. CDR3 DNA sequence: TGCGCCAGCAGCCTGGATCGGGGTCGGCAGGGGAGATACGAGCAGTACTTC.

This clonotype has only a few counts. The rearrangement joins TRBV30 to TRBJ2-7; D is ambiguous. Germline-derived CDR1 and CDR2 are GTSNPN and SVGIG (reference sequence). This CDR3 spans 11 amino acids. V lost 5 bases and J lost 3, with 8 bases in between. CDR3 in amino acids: CAWGQDYEQYF. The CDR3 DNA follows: TGTGCCTGGGGTCAAGACTACGAGCAGTACTTC.

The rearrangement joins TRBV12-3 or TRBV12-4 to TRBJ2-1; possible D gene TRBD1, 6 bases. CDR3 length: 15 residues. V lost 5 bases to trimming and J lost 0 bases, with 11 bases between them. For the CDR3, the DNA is TGTGCCAGCAGTCGGGACACCCGCTCCTACAATGAGCAGTTCTTC. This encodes CASSRDTRSYNEQFF.

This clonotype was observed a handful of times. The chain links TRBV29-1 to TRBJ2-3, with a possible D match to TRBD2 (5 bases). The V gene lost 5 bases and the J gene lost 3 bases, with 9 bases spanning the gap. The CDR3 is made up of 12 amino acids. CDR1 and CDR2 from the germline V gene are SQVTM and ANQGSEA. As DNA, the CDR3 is TGCAGCGTTTCCAGGAGGACAGATACGCAGTATTTT. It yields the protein CSVSRRTDTQYF.

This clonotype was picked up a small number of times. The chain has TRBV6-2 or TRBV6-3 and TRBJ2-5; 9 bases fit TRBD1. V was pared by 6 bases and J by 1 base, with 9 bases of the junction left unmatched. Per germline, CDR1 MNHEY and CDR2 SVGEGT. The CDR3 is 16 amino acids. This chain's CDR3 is CASRDWDRAIQETQYF. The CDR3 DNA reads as TGTGCCAGCAGAGACTGGGACAGGGCGATCCAAGAGACCCAGTACTTC.

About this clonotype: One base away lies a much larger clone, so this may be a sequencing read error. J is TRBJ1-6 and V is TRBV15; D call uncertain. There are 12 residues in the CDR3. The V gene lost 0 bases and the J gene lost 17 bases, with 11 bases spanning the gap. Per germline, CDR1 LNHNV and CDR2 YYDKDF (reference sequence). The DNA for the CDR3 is TGTGCCACCAGCAGAGATTGGACCACCGTCCACTTT. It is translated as CATSRDWTTVHF. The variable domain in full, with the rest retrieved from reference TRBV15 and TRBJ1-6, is DAMVIQNPRYQVTQFGKPVTLSCSQTLNHNVMYWYQQKSSQAPKLLFHYYDKDFNNEADTPDNFQSRRPNTSFCFLDIRSPGLGDTAMYLCATSRDWTTVHFGNGTRLTVT.

Here the CDR3 reads CSTSQGGSYNEQFF. CDR3 nucleotides: TGCAGCACCAGCCAGGGGGGTAGCTACAATGAGCAGTTCTTC. This chain joins TRBV29-1 and TRBJ2-1; D is perhaps TRBD1 (7 bases). Trimming pared 8 bases from V and 3 bases from J, leaving 17 bases between. Germline CDR1 is SQVTM and CDR2 is ANQGSEA. CDR3 length equals 14 residues.

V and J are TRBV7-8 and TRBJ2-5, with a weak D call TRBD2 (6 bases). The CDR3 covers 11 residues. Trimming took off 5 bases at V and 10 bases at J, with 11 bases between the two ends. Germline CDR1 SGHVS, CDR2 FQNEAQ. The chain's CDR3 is CASSLPGVQYF. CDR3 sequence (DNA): TGTGCCAGCAGCCTACCGGGAGTCCAGTACTTC.

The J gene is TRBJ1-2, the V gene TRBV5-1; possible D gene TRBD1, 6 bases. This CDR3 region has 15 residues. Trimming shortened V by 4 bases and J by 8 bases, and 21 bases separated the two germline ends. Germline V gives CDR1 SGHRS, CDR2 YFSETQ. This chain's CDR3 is CASSTLGAGSEGYTF. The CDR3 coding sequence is TGCGCCAGCAGCACCCTGGGGGCAGGGTCGGAGGGCTACACCTTC.

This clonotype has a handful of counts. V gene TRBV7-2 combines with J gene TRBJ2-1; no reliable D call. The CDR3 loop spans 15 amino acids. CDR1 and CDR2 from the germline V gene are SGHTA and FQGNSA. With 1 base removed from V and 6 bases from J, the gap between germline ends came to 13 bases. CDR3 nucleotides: TGTGCCAGCAGCTTAGAGGCTAGAATCCTCAATGAGCAGTTCTTC. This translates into CASSLEARILNEQFF.

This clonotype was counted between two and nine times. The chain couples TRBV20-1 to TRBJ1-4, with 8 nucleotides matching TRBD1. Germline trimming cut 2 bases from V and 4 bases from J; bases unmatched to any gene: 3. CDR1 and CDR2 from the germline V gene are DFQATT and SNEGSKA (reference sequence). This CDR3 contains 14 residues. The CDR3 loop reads CSARTGGDNEKLFF. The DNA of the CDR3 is TGCAGTGCTAGAACAGGGGGGGATAATGAAAAACTGTTTTTT.